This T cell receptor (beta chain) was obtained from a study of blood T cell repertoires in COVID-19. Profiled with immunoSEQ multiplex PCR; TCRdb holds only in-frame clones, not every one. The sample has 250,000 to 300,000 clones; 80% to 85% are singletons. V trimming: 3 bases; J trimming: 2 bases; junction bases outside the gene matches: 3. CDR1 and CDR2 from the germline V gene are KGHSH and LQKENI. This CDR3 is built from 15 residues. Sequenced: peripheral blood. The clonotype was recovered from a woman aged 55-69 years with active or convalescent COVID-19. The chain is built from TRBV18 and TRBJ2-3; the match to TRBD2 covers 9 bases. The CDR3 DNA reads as TGTGCCAGCTCACCTAGCGGGGGCCACACAGATACGCAGTATTTT. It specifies CASSPSGGHTDTQYF.